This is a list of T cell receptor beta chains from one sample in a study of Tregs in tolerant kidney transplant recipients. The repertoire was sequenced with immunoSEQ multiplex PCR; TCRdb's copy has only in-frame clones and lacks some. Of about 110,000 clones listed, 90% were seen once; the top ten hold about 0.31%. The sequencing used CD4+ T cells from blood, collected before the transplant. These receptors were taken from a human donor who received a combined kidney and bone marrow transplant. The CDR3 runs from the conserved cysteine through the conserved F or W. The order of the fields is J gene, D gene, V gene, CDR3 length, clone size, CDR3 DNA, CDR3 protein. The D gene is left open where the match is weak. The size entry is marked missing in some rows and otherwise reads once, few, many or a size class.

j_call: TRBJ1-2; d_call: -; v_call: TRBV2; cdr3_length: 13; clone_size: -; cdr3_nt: TGTGCCAGCAGTCAAAGAGTCGTATATGGCTACACCTTC; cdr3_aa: CASSQRVVYGYTF
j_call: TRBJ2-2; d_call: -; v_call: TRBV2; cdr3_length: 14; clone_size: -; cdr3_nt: TGTGCCAGCGGCCATAGGGGAGGCACCGGGGAGCTGTTTTTT; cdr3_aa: CASGHRGGTGELFF
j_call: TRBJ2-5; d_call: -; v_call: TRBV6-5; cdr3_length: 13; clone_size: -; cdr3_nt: TGTGCCGGCCGTAATATTGGCCAAGAGACCCAGTACTTC; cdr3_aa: CAGRNIGQETQYF
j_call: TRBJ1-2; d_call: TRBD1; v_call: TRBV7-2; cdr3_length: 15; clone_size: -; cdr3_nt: TGTGCCAGCAGTCCCGGACAGGGGGGTGGCTATGGCTACACCTTC; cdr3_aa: CASSPGQGGGYGYTF
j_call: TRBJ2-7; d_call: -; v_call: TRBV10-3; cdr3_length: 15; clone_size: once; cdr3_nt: TGTGCCATCAGTGATTCGGCCAGGAGGATCTACGAGCAGTACTTC; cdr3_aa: CAISDSARRIYEQYF
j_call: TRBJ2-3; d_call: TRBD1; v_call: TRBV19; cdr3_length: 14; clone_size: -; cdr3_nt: TGTGCCAGTAAGAGATCGGCAGGGGGAGATACGCAGTATTTT; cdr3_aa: CASKRSAGGDTQYF
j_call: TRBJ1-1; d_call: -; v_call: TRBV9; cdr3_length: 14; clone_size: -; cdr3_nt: TGTGCCAGCACGCAGTTGGGGGCCAGCACTGAAGCTTTCTTT; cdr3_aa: CASTQLGASTEAFF
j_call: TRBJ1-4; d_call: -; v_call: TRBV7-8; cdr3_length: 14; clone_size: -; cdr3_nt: TGTGCCAGCGGGAGACTCGGAGGCGGCGAAAAACTGTTTTTT; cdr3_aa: CASGRLGGGEKLFF
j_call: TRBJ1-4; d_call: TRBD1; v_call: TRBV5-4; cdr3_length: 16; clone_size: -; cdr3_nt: TGTGCCAGCAGCTGGGGACAGGGGACAACTAATGAAAAACTGTTTTTT; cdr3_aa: CASSWGQGTTNEKLFF
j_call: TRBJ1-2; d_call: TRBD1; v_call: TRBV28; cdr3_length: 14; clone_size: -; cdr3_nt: TGTGCCAGCAGGGGGACAGGGGGACAGAATGGCTACACCTTC; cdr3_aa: CASRGTGGQNGYTF
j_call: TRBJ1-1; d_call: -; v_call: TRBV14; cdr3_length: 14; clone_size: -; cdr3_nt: TGTGCCAGCAGTCCACAACATTGGTACACTGAAGCTTTCTTT; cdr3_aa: CASSPQHWYTEAFF
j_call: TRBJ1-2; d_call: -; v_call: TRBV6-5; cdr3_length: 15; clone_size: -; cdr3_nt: TGTGCCAGCAGCCTCTTCCCATCAGGTGACTATGGCTACACCTTC; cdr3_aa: CASSLFPSGDYGYTF
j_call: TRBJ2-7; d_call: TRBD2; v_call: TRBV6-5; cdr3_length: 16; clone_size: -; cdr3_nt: TGTGCCAGCAGTTCCAGGACTAGCGGGGGGCCCTACGAGCAGTACTTC; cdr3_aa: CASSSRTSGGPYEQYF
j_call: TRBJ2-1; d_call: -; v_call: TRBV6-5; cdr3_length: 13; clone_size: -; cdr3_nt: TGTGCCAGCAGGAACCTACAGGGTAATGAGCAGTTCTTC; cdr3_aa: CASRNLQGNEQFF
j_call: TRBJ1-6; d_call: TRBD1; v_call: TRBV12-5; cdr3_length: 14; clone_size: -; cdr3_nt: TGTGCTAGTGGTCCCGGACAGGGAGGTTCACCCCTCCACTTT; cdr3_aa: CASGPGQGGSPLHF
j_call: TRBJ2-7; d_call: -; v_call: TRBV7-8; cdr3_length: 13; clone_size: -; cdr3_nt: TGTGCCAGCAGCTCCGACACCGTCGTCGAGCTGTACTTC; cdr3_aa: CASSSDTVVELYF
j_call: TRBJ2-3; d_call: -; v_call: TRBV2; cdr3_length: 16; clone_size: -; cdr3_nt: TGTGCCAGCAGTGAAGGGGCGGGGCTGATCACAGATACGCAGTATTTT; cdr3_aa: CASSEGAGLITDTQYF
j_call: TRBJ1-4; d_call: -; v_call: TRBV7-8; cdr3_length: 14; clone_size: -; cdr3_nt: TGTGCCAGCAGCTTACTTGCAACTAATGAAAAACTGTTTTTT; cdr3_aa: CASSLLATNEKLFF
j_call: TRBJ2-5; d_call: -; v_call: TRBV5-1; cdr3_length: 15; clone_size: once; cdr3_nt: TGCGCCAGCAGCCCGGGCAGGGCAAAGGGGGAGACCCAGTACTTC; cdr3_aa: CASSPGRAKGETQYF
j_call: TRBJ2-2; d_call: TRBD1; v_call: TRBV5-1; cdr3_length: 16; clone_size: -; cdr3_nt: TGCGCCAGCAGCCGCTGGACAGGCGCGAACACCGGGGAGCTGTTTTTT; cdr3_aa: CASSRWTGANTGELFF
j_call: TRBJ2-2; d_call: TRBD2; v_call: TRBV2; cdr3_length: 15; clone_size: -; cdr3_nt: TGTGCCAGCAGGCGACTAGCGGGGGGCACCGGGGAGCTGTTTTTT; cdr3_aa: CASRRLAGGTGELFF
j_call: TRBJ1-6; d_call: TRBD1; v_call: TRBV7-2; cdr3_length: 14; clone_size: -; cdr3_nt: TGTGCCAGCAGCCGGGACAGGGGAAACTCACCCCTCCACTTT; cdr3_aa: CASSRDRGNSPLHF
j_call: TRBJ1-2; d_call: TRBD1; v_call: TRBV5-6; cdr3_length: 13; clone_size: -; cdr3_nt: TGTGCCAGCAGTGGGACAGGGCACTATGGCTACACCTTC; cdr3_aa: CASSGTGHYGYTF
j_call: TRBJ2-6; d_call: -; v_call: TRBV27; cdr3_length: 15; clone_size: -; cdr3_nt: TGTGCCAGCAGTCCCCAGGTTCTTGGGGCCAACGTCCTGACTTTC; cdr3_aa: CASSPQVLGANVLTF
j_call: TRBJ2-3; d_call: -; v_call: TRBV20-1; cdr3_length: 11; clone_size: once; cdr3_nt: TGCAGTGCCAACTTCCACGATACGCAGTATTTT; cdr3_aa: CSANFHDTQYF
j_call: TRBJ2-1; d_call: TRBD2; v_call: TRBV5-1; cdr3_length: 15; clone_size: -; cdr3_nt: TGCGCCAGCAGCGGACTAGCGGGGGGATACAATGAGCAGTTCTTC; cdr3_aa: CASSGLAGGYNEQFF
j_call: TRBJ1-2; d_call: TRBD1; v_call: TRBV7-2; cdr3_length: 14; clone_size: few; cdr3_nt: TGTGCCAGCAGCTATGGTCGGACAGGCTATGGCTACACCTTC; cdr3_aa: CASSYGRTGYGYTF
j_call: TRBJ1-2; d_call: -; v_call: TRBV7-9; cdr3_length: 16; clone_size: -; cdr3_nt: TGTGCCAGCAGCTTAGATGTGACATTTACTCGCTATGGCTACACCTTC; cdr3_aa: CASSLDVTFTRYGYTF
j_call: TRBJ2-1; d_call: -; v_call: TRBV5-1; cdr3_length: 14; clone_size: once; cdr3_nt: TGCGCCAGCAGCTTGGGAGGATCCTACAATGAGCAGTTCTTC; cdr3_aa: CASSLGGSYNEQFF
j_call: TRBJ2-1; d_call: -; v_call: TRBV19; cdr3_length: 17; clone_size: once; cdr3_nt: TGTGCCAGTAGTATAGGTGGGGCAGTTCCCCATCACAATGAGCAGTTCTTC; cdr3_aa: CASSIGGAVPHHNEQFF
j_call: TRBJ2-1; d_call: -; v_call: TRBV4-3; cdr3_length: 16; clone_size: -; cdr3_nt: TGCGCCAGCAGCCAAGAAGAAGCGGTCTCCTACAATGAGCAGTTCTTC; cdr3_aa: CASSQEEAVSYNEQFF
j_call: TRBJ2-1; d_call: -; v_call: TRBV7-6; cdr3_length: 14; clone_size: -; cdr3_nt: TGTGCCAGCAGCTCGGGGGATTCCTACAATGAGCAGTTCTTC; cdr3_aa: CASSSGDSYNEQFF
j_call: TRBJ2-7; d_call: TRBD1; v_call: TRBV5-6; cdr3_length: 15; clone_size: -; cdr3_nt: TGTGCCAGCAGCCCTAAGGGACAGGGTGGTTTTGAGCAGTACTTC; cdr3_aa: CASSPKGQGGFEQYF
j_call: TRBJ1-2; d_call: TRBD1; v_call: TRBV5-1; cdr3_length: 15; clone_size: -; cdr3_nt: TGCGCCAGCAGCTTGCTGGATGGGACAGGGAAAGTCTACACCTTC; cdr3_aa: CASSLLDGTGKVYTF
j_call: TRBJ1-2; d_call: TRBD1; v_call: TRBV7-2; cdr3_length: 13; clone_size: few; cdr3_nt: TGTGCCAGCAGCTTAGATTGGGACAGGGGCTACACCTTC; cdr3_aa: CASSLDWDRGYTF
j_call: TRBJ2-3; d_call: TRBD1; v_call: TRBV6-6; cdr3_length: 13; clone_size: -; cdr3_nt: TGTGCCACGAAATGGACAGGGCGGGATACGCAGTATTTT; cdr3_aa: CATKWTGRDTQYF
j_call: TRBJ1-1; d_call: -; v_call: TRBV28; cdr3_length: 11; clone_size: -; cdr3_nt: TGTGCCAGCACCCAACAGGGAAAAGCTTTCTTT; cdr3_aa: CASTQQGKAFF
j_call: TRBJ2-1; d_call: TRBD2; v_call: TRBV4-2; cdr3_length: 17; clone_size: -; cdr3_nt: TGTGCCAGCAGCCAAAGAGGGAGTTTCCGACTAGCGGATGAGCAGTTCTTC; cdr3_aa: CASSQRGSFRLADEQFF
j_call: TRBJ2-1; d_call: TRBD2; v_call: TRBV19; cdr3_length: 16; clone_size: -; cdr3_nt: TGTGCCAGTAGTTTCGGGACTAGCGGAGCCTACAATGAGCAGTTCTTC; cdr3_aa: CASSFGTSGAYNEQFF
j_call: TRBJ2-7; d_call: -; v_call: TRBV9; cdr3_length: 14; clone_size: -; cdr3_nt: TGTGCCAGCAGCGTAGAGTCTAGCGAGGGGGAGCAGTACTTC; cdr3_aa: CASSVESSEGEQYF
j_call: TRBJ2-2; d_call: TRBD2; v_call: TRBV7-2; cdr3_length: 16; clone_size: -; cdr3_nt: TGTGCCAGCAGCGTACTGGGACTAGGGAGGACCGGGGAGCTGTTTTTT; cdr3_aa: CASSVLGLGRTGELFF
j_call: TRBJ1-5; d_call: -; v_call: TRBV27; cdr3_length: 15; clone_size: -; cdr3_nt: TGTGCCAGCAGTTCTTTACAGGTCGCCAATCAGCCCCAGCATTTT; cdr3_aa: CASSSLQVANQPQHF